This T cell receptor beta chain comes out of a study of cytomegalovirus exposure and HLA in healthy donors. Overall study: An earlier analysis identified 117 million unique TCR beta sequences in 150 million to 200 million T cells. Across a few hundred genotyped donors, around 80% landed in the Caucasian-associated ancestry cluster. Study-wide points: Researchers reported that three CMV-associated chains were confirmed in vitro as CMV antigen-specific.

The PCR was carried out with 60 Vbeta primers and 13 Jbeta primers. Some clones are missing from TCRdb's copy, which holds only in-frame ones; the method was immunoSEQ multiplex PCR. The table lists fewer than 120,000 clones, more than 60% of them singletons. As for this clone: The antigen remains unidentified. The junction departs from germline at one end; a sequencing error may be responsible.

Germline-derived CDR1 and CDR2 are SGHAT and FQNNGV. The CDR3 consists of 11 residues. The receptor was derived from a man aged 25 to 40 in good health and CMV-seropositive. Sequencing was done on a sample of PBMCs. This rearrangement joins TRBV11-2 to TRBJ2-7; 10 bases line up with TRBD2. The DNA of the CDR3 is TGTGCCAGCAGCAGCGGGGGGGACAGCGAATTC. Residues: CASSSGGDSEF. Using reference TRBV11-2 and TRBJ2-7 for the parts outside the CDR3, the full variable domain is EAGVAQSPRYKIIEKRQSVAFWCNPISGHATLYWYQQILGQGPKLLIQFQNNGVVDDSQLPKDRFSAERLKGVDSTLKIQPAKLEDSAVYLCASSSGGDSEFGPGTRLTVT.